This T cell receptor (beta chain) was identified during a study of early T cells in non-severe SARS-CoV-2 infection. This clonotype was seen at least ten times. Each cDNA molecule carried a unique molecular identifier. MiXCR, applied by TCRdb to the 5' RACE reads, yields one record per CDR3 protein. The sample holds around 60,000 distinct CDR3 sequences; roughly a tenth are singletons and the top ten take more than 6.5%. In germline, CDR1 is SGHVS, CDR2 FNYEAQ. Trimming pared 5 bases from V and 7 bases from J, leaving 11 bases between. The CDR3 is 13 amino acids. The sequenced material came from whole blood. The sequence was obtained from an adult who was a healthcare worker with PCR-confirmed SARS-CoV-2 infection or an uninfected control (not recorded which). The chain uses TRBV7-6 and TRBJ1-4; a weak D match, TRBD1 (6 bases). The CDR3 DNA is TGTGCCAGCAGCGCAGGGGCGGTTGAAAAACTGTTTTTT. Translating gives CASSAGAVEKLFF.